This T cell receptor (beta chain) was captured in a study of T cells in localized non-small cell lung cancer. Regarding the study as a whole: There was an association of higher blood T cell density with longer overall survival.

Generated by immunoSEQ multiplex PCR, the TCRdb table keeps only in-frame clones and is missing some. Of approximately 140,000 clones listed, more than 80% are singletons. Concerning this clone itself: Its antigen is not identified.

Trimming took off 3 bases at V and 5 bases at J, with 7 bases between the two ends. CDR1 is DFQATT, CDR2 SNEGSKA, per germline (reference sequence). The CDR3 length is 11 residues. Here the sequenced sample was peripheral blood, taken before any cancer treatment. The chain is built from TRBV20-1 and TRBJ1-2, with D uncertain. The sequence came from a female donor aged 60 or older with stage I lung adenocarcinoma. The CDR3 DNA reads TGCAGTGCTAGGCACGGGTATGGCTACACCTTC. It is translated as CSARHGYGYTF.